This T cell receptor (beta chain) was captured by sequencing in a study of blood T cell repertoires in COVID-19. In the study's own analysis: By means of reference gene primer amplification, nucleated cell counts were estimated. Some clones are missing from TCRdb's copy, which holds only in-frame ones; the method was immunoSEQ multiplex PCR. Clone size and the V and J calls come from that table; the DNA yielded D and trimming. The profile shows around 250,000 clones, more than 70% of them singletons. The CDR3 extends over 13 amino acids. From germline, CDR1 is LNHDA and CDR2 SQIVND (reference sequence). With V trimmed by 5 bases and J by 6 bases, 7 bases remained unmatched.

This receptor was identified in a man older than 75 with acute or convalescent COVID-19. The material sequenced was peripheral blood. The rearrangement links TRBV19 to TRBJ2-7, with 7 bases lining up with TRBD1. CDR3 loop: CASSLEDRAEQYF. DNA of the CDR3: TGTGCCAGTAGTCTTGAAGACAGGGCCGAGCAGTACTTC.